The 9 T cell receptor beta chains reported below all come from one sample, sequenced in a study of vaccination effects on CD4 cells after COVID-19. These TCRs are of unknown antigen specificity. Some clones are missing from TCRdb's copy, which holds only in-frame ones; the method was immunoSEQ multiplex PCR. Of about 46,000 clones listed, 74% were seen once; the top ten hold around 5%. Following a roughly eleven-day culture, CD4+ T cells were purified. Between March and December 2020, the person had a SARS-CoV-2 infection that PCR confirmed. BNT162b2 vaccine or mRNA-1273 vaccine was given to participants in two doses. This specimen was CD4+ T cells from PBMCs cultured without peptide, taken after COVID-19 vaccination. Source of these receptors: a human donor who had a prior SARS-CoV-2 infection.

The chain is built from TRBV21-1 and TRBJ2-5; the table's D call, TRBD1, has no DNA check behind it. TRBV21-1 is noted as a pseudogene. CDR3 length: 14 amino acids. CDR3 bases: TGTGCCGGGGTTGACAGCCCTGGCCACGAGACCCAGTACTTC. Protein sequence: CAGVDSPGHETQYF.

The rearrangement joins TRBV15 to TRBJ2-2; no clear D gene. Trimming pared 0 bases from V and 2 bases from J, leaving 13 bases between. Germline V gives CDR1 LNHNV, CDR2 YYDKDF (reference sequence). The CDR3 length is 17 residues. CDR3 sequence (DNA): TGTGCCACCAGCAGAGATTTGGGTTGGATTAACACCGGGGAGCTGTTTTTT. Residues: CATSRDLGWINTGELFF.

The CDR3 loop reads CAWSWGHSEFF. The CDR3 region has the DNA TGTGCCTGGAGTTGGGGACACAGCGAGTTCTTC. J is TRBJ2-1 and V is TRBV30; D perhaps matches TRBD1 (6 bases). V lost 2 bases to trimming and J lost 14 bases, with 13 bases between them. Germline CDR1 is GTSNPN and CDR2 is SVGIG (reference sequence). The CDR3 has 11 residues.

The CDR3 DNA is TGCGCCAGCAGCCCCCACATAGGGGACAGGGTCTGGAGTAATAACTATGGCTACACCTTC. It codes for CASSPHIGDRVWSNNYGYTF. The rearrangement uses TRBV4-3 and TRBJ1-2; 9 bases align to TRBD1. CDR3 length equals 20 residues. CDR1 and CDR2 (germline): LGHNA, YSLEER. Trimming removed 4 bases from V and 1 base from J; junction bases left unmatched: 19.

The J gene is TRBJ1-5, the V gene TRBV20-1; D is unresolved. V was pared by 3 bases and J by 10 bases, with 4 bases between. The CDR3 contains 9 residues. Germline lookup yields CDR1 DFQATT and CDR2 SNEGSKA (reference sequence). This CDR3 reads CSARAPQHF. Written as DNA, the CDR3 is TGCAGTGCTAGGGCTCCCCAGCATTTT.

The CDR3 DNA reads as TGCAGTGCTGGGACAGCTGAGACCCAGTACTTC. It encodes CSAGTAETQYF. The genes are TRBV20-1 and TRBJ2-5; 7 bases are a match to TRBD1. Per the germline V gene, CDR1 is DFQATT and CDR2 is SNEGSKA (reference sequence). This CDR3 comprises 11 residues. Trimming took 5 bases from V and 5 from J; bases not matched to a gene: 2.

This clone appeared once. The chain is built from TRBV9 and TRBJ2-7; D possibly corresponds to TRBD2 (6 bases). Germline lookup yields CDR1 SGDLS and CDR2 YYNGEE. Deletions cut 0 bases from V and 0 bases from J, with 16 bases between. CDR3 length: 17 residues. The CDR3 DNA reads as TGTGCCAGCAGCGTAGGGGGTAGCGGAGGGGACTCCTACGAGCAGTACTTC. This gives the protein CASSVGGSGGDSYEQYF.

The rearrangement joins TRBV5-1 to TRBJ1-3; TRBD1 might be the D (5 bases). The CDR3 is 17 amino acids. Germline V lookup: CDR1 SGHRS, CDR2 YFSETQ. With 6 bases removed from V and 6 bases from J, the gap between germline ends came to 25 bases. The CDR3 DNA sequence: TGCGCCAGCACCTCTCGTAGGGCCAGGGAAGAAGAAAACACCATATATTTT. Translating it yields CASTSRRAREEENTIYF.

The chain links TRBV4-3 to TRBJ2-1; 8 bases agree with TRBD2. This CDR3 has 17 residues. The V gene end was trimmed by 0 bases and the J gene end by 8 bases; junction bases not matched to a gene: 12. Germline CDR1 and CDR2: LGHNA and YSLEER. The CDR3 DNA reads TGCGCCAGCAGCCAAGAGGCCAGCGGGAGTTGGATAGATGAGCAGTTCTTC. Translation: CASSQEASGSWIDEQFF.